This note documents a single TCR beta chain sequence. Using a J-beta primer mix together with a sample-barcoded 5' primer, a second PCR was run for roughly 7 to 11 cycles. Each cDNA molecule, via a template-switch adaptor with 12 random nucleotides, was tagged. Sequencing recovered at least 2.5 million CDR3-containing paired-end reads from each sample. TCRdb re-called the 5' RACE reads through MiXCR, storing one row per CDR3 protein. The repertoire has around 1,000,000 distinct CDR3 sequences, roughly a quarter of them found once; the top ten carry around 0.75%. Germline values: CDR1 SGHVS, CDR2 FQNEAQ. The germline V and J ends were trimmed by 1 base and 6 bases, with 16 bases remaining between them. The CDR3 length is 17 residues. The source of the sample is a study of blood T cells in healthy people across ages. The data were also submitted as part of a second study, on T cells of mothers and their children.

The rearrangement uses TRBV7-8 and TRBJ1-6; the D is unclear. The sample consisted of blood. The sequence derives from a girl aged 2 to 9 in good health. Here the CDR3 DNA reads TGTGCCAGCAGCTTAGTACCTCCCCACGGAAGTAATTCACCCCTCCACTTT. It encodes CASSLVPPHGSNSPLHF.